The 5 T cell receptor beta chains below all came from one sample that was sequenced in a study of shared clonotypes between healthy human individuals. TCRdb's copy holds only in-frame clones and misses some; the assay was immunoSEQ multiplex PCR. The table includes a few hundred thousand clones, about 97% detected once. The source material was naive CD4+ T cells sorted from blood. The sample's subset: CD45RA+ positively selected. The receptors here all came from a woman in her 30s in good health.

This chain links TRBV4-2 with TRBJ2-1; the D gene is possibly TRBD2 (6 bases). V dropped 0 bases and J dropped 2 bases, with 11 bases sitting between them. Germline assignment: CDR1 LGHNA and CDR2 YNFKEQ. This CDR3 has 16 amino acids. The CDR3 DNA is TGTGCCAGCAGCCAAGACAGGGAGGCAACCTACAATGAGCAGTTCTTC. This translates into CASSQDREATYNEQFF.

The chain is built from TRBV11-2 and TRBJ2-7; a weak D match, TRBD2 (6 bases). CDR3 length: 14 residues. The V and J ends lost 5 bases and 1 base respectively, with 12 bases between them. CDR1 SGHAT and CDR2 FQNNGV come from the germline V gene. CDR3 nucleotide sequence: TGTGCCAGCAGCGGGGGGATTGAGTCCTACGAGCAGTACTTC. It yields the protein CASSGGIESYEQYF. The whole variable domain, remainder taken from reference TRBV11-2 and TRBJ2-7, is EAGVAQSPRYKIIEKRQSVAFWCNPISGHATLYWYQQILGQGPKLLIQFQNNGVVDDSQLPKDRFSAERLKGVDSTLKIQPAKLEDSAVYLCASSGGIESYEQYFGPGTRLTVT.

The chain links TRBV2 to TRBJ2-1, with 10 bases that match TRBD2. There are 15 residues in the CDR3. The V gene's germline CDR1 is SNHLY and CDR2 FYNNEI. Trimming removed 2 bases from V and 6 bases from J; junction bases left unmatched: 4. The CDR3 loop reads CASSELAGVGNEQFF. In nucleotides, the CDR3 is TGTGCCAGCAGTGAACTAGCGGGAGTAGGCAATGAGCAGTTCTTC.

This clone was recorded only once. This rearrangement joins TRBV7-2 to TRBJ2-1, with 9 bases aligning to TRBD2. This CDR3 spans 16 amino acids. Germline-derived CDR1 and CDR2 are SGHTA and FQGNSA. J lost 4 bases, V lost 3 bases, and 7 bases had no gene match. The CDR3 DNA sequence: TGTGCCAGCAGCTTGCCAGCGGGAGGCTCTTACAATGAGCAGTTCTTC. Translated, it gives CASSLPAGGSYNEQFF.

J is TRBJ2-3 and V is TRBV11-3; TRBD2 aligns across 9 bases. Germline V gene lookup returns CDR1 SGHNT and CDR2 YENEEA. The CDR3 is 14 residues long. The V segment lost 5 bases and the J segment 4 bases; nucleotides outside the gene matches: 4. CDR3 protein: CASSPVAGADTQYF. The CDR3 DNA is TGTGCCAGCAGCCCGGTAGCGGGAGCAGATACGCAGTATTTT. Drawing the rest from reference TRBV11-3 and TRBJ2-3, the complete variable domain is EAGVVQSPRYKIIEKKQPVAFWCNPISGHNTLYWYLQNLGQGPELLIRYENEEAVDDSQLPKDRFSAERLKGVDSTLKIQPAELGDSAVYLCASSPVAGADTQYFGPGTRLTVL.